This TCR beta chain is drawn from a study of shared clonotypes between healthy human individuals. Study outcomes and limitations: Clonotypes not shared had lower generation probabilities than those common to all four donors.

About this clone: No antigen is known for it.

The V gene's germline CDR1 is SEHNR and CDR2 FQNEAQ (reference sequence). Trimming cost V 2 bases and J 7 bases, with 18 bases left between them. The CDR3 loop spans 15 amino acids. Profiled with immunoSEQ multiplex PCR; TCRdb holds only in-frame clones, not every one. The table includes roughly 2.2 million clones, over 85% detected once. Sequences were obtained from naive CD4+ T cells from PBMCs. Subset: CD45RA+ positively selected. The rearrangement joins TRBV7-9 to TRBJ2-7; perhaps TRBD1 as D (5 bases). The sequence was obtained from a man younger than 30 in good health. Some clones in this sample may be carry-over from other donors' samples. As DNA, the CDR3 is TGTGCCAGCAGCTTAAGTTCTACAGGACCGGTGGAGCAGTACTTC. This encodes CASSLSSTGPVEQYF.